A single sample is the source of the 20 T cell receptor beta chains below, sequenced in a study of Graves' ophthalmopathy and Graves' hyperthyroidism listed by TCRdb under 2018. TCRdb names Illumina HiSeq 2000 as the instrument used. For repertoire sequencing, the TCR beta CDR3 regions were amplified from RNA transcripts. A first-round RT-PCR used HTBI primers with the Qiagen OneStep RT-PCR kit, followed by a second-round multiplex PCR, size selection and purification. Clones were called with MiXCR by TCRdb after fastp trimmed the public reads at Q25, and only in-frame beta chains were retained. Rows with one shared CDR3 protein collapse into an entry with the most common genes and DNA. The sample yields a few hundred thousand distinct CDR3 sequences; around 21% were counted once. The leading ten clones occupy under 3% of the sample. Sequencing was performed on peripheral blood. These TCRs come from a woman in her late teens or twenties with stable Graves' hyperthyroidism. Donor details come from another sample of the same person, matched by shared clones.

This clonotype was observed at least ten times. For the CDR3, the DNA is TGCAGTGCTAGAGTTGGGAGGTCGTGGGAGTGGGCCCAGTACTTC. It specifies CSARVGRSWEWAQYF. The chain uses TRBV20-1 and TRBJ2-5, with D perhaps matching TRBD2 (6 bases). V was pared by 1 base and J by 9 bases, with 21 bases between. Germline V CDR1 and CDR2: DFQATT, SNEGSKA (reference sequence). This CDR3 has 15 residues.

This clonotype was detected ten times or more. The chain carries TRBV7-2 and TRBJ2-7, with 10 bases matching TRBD2. Trimming took 1 base from V and 6 from J; bases not matched to a gene: 6. This CDR3 is built from 15 residues. Germline V lookup: CDR1 SGHTA, CDR2 FQGNSA. The CDR3 DNA sequence: TGTGCCAGCAGCTTAGGAAGCGGGAGGGCCTCCGAGCAGTACTTC. It is translated as CASSLGSGRASEQYF.

V is TRBV7-3 and J is TRBJ2-2, with TRBD1 matching 8 bases. CDR1 is SGHTA, CDR2 FQGTGA, per germline. This CDR3 contains 22 residues. The J segment lost 0 bases and the V segment lost 2 bases, leaving 20 bases of the junction unmatched. CDR3 amino acids: CASSLDVLGDAGGYTNTGELFF. In nucleotides, the CDR3 is TGTGCCAGCAGCTTAGACGTTTTGGGAGATGCAGGGGGCTACACGAACACCGGGGAGCTGTTTTTT.

Only a few counts were recorded for this clonotype. This chain uses TRBV28 with TRBJ2-2; 7 bases agree with TRBD1. This CDR3 is 14 amino acids long. The ends lost 7 bases at V and 3 bases at J; junction bases unmatched: 5. Germline values: CDR1 MDHEN, CDR2 SYDVKM. CDR3 in DNA: TGTGCCAGCACCCCGACAGGGTACACCGGGGAGCTGTTTTTT. Protein sequence: CASTPTGYTGELFF.

This clonotype was counted ten times or more. V usage is TRBV11-2 and J usage is TRBJ1-1; D call uncertain. With 6 bases removed from V and 0 bases from J, the gap between germline ends came to 20 bases. Germline CDR1 is SGHAT and CDR2 is FQNNGV. The CDR3 has 17 residues. Written as DNA, the CDR3 is TGTGCCAGCAGATCCCTAGCCCGGACCGAAATGAACACTGAAGCTTTCTTT. Amino acids: CASRSLARTEMNTEAFF.

This clonotype was counted at least ten times. The V gene is TRBV4-1, the J gene TRBJ2-5; D call uncertain. V lost 1 base, J lost 4 bases, and 13 bases lay in between. The germline V gene encodes CDR1 MGHRA and CDR2 YSYEKL. This CDR3 region has 15 residues. Here the CDR3 reads CASSQVVPLRETQYF. Written as DNA, the CDR3 is TGCGCCAGCAGCCAAGTAGTACCCCTTAGAGAGACCCAGTACTTC.

This clonotype occurred many times. The chain recombines TRBV3-1 with TRBJ1-5; D remains ambiguous. There are 13 residues in the CDR3. V was trimmed by 2 bases and J by 5 bases, leaving 7 bases between them. Germline V gives CDR1 LGHDT, CDR2 YNNKEL (reference sequence). The CDR3 bases are TGTGCCAGCAGCCAATTGGCGGATCAGCCCCAGCATTTT. It translates to CASSQLADQPQHF.

This clonotype has at least ten counts. The V call is TRBV30, the J call TRBJ1-1; D gene uncertain. The CDR3 is made up of 10 amino acids. Looked up from germline, CDR1 is GTSNPN and CDR2 is SVGIG (reference sequence). Trimming shortened V by 3 bases and J by 3 bases, and 2 bases separated the two germline ends. Written as DNA, the CDR3 is TGTGCCTGGAGCGACACTGAAGCTTTCTTT. Its translation: CAWSDTEAFF. The full variable domain, in which reference TRBV30 and TRBJ1-1 provide the parts outside the CDR3, is SQTIHQWPATLVQPVGSPLSLECTVEGTSNPNLYWYRQAAGRGLQLLFYSVGIGQISSEVPQNLSASRPQDRQFILSSKKLLLSDSGFYLCAWSDTEAFFGQGTRLTVV.

This clonotype was recorded at least ten times. V usage is TRBV2 and J usage is TRBJ1-2; D gene unclear. Per the germline V gene, CDR1 is SNHLY and CDR2 is FYNNEI. This CDR3 spans 13 amino acids. The V and J ends lost 3 bases and 2 bases respectively, with 7 bases between them. CDR3 region: CASSDETNYGYTF. For the CDR3, the DNA is TGTGCCAGCAGTGATGAGACAAACTATGGCTACACCTTC. Filled out from reference TRBV2 and TRBJ1-2, the complete variable domain reads EPEVTQTPSHQVTQMGQEVILRCVPISNHLYFYWYRQILGQKVEFLVSFYNNEISEKSEIFDDQFSVERPDGSNFTLKIRSTKLEDSAMYFCASSDETNYGYTFGSGTRLTVV.

This clonotype was found a few times. This chain connects TRBV4-1 to TRBJ2-7, with 8 bases lining up with TRBD1. V lost 4 bases, J lost 4 bases, and 12 bases stayed unmatched. CDR3 length: 16 amino acids. Per the germline V gene, CDR1 is MGHRA and CDR2 is YSYEKL. This CDR3 reads CASSLRADRVGYEQYF. As DNA, the CDR3 is TGCGCCAGCAGCCTGAGGGCGGACAGGGTGGGTTACGAGCAGTACTTC.

A single count supports this clonotype. V usage is TRBV15 and J usage is TRBJ1-2, with a tentative D call TRBD1 (5 bases). From germline, CDR1 is LNHNV and CDR2 YYDKDF (reference sequence). Trimming cost V 5 bases and J 4 bases, with 8 bases left between them. There are 12 residues in the CDR3. DNA for the CDR3: TGTGCCACCAGCCAGACAGCCTATGGCTACACCTTC. This sequence encodes CATSQTAYGYTF.

The table lists this clonotype with many counts. The gene calls are TRBV25-1 and TRBJ1-3; 9 bases are a match to TRBD1. Trimming took 1 base from V and 2 from J; bases not matched to a gene: 3. Germline-derived CDR1 and CDR2 are MGHDK and SYGVNS. The CDR3 covers 16 residues. The CDR3 region is CASSESGTGTGNTIYF. Here the CDR3 DNA reads TGTGCCAGCAGTGAATCCGGGACAGGGACTGGAAACACCATATATTTT.

This clonotype was found many times. The gene calls are TRBV28 and TRBJ2-7; D is unclear. Germline V gene data show CDR1 as MDHEN and CDR2 as SYDVKM. This CDR3 is 16 amino acids long. The V end was cut by 3 bases, the J end by 1 base, with 16 bases between. This chain's CDR3 is CASSFGSSSPSYEQYF. The CDR3 bases are TGTGCCAGCAGTTTCGGATCGTCCAGTCCGTCCTACGAGCAGTACTTC. Filled out from reference TRBV28 and TRBJ2-7, the complete variable domain reads DVKVTQSSRYLVKRTGEKVFLECVQDMDHENMFWYRQDPGLGLRLIYFSYDVKMKEKGDIPEGYSVSREKKERFSLILESASTNQTSMYLCASSFGSSSPSYEQYFGPGTRLTVT.

This clonotype was counted only a few times. A much larger clone lies one base from this, so it may be a read error. The gene calls are TRBV15 and TRBJ1-1; D gene unclear. Trimming stripped 5 bases from V and 4 bases from J, with 8 bases between. Germline CDR1 and CDR2: LNHNV and YYDKDF (reference sequence). The CDR3 is 12 amino acids. This CDR3 reads CATSVCATEAFF. CDR3 in DNA: TGTGCCACCAGCGTATGCGCCACTGAAGCTTTCTTT.

There are many counts of this clonotype. The rearrangement uses TRBV11-3 and TRBJ2-7; TRBD2 matches at 12 bases. This CDR3 has 16 residues. With V trimmed by 4 bases and J by 3 bases, 7 bases remained unmatched. Per the germline V gene, CDR1 is SGHNT and CDR2 is YENEEA. The CDR3 protein is CASSSPRTSGNYEQYF. CDR3 in DNA: TGTGCCAGCAGCTCCCCTCGGACTAGCGGGAACTACGAGCAGTACTTC.

This clonotype was seen at least ten times. The rearrangement uses TRBV7-6 and TRBJ2-5; D tentatively fits TRBD1 or TRBD2 (5 bases each). CDR1 is SGHVS, CDR2 FNYEAQ, per germline. CDR3 length: 14 residues. V gave up 4 bases and J gave up 0 bases, with 9 bases separating them. The CDR3 bases are TGTGCCAGCAGCTCCCGGGACGACCAAGAGACCCAGTACTTC. Encoded protein: CASSSRDDQETQYF.

This clonotype has at least ten counts. The gene calls are TRBV7-9 and TRBJ1-5, with D unclear. CDR3 length: 13 residues. Per germline, CDR1 SEHNR and CDR2 FQNEAQ (reference sequence). Trimming took off 3 bases at V and 9 bases at J, with 12 bases between the two ends. The CDR3 spells CASSFEGMRPQHF. DNA of the CDR3: TGTGCCAGCAGCTTTGAAGGGATGCGGCCCCAGCATTTT.

Many counts were recorded for this clonotype. V gene TRBV7-2 combines with J gene TRBJ2-7, with a weak D call TRBD2 (6 bases). Germline V CDR1 and CDR2: SGHTA, FQGNSA. The ends were cut back, 5 bases at V and 4 bases at J, with 15 bases in the middle. This CDR3 has 14 residues. CDR3 nucleotide sequence: TGTGCCAGCAGCGCCCGTCGTGGGGGGTACGAGCAGTACTTC. Translated, it gives CASSARRGGYEQYF.

This clonotype was picked up many times. J is TRBJ2-5 and V is TRBV7-6, with TRBD2 identical over 8 bases. CDR3 length: 14 residues. CDR1 and CDR2 from the germline V gene are SGHVS and FNYEAQ. J was trimmed by 2 bases and V by 5 bases; bases with no gene match: 4. The CDR3 loop reads CASSATSGQETQYF. As DNA, the CDR3 is TGTGCCAGCAGCGCAACTAGCGGACAAGAGACCCAGTACTTC. Together with reference TRBV7-6 and TRBJ2-5, the CDR3 gives the full variable domain: GAGVSQSPRYKVTKRGQDVALRCDPISGHVSLYWYRQALGQGPEFLTYFNYEAQQDKSGLPNDRFSAERPEGSISTLTIQRTEQRDSAMYRCASSATSGQETQYFGPGTRLLVL.

Many counts were recorded for this clonotype. V is TRBV10-3 and J is TRBJ1-2; D gene ambiguous. In germline, CDR1 is ENHRY, CDR2 SYGVKD. The CDR3 contains 14 residues. V gave up 1 base and J gave up 0 bases, with 6 bases separating them. In DNA, the CDR3 is TGTGCCATCAGTGAGTACACAGCTAACTATGGCTACACCTTC. Translation gives CAISEYTANYGYTF.